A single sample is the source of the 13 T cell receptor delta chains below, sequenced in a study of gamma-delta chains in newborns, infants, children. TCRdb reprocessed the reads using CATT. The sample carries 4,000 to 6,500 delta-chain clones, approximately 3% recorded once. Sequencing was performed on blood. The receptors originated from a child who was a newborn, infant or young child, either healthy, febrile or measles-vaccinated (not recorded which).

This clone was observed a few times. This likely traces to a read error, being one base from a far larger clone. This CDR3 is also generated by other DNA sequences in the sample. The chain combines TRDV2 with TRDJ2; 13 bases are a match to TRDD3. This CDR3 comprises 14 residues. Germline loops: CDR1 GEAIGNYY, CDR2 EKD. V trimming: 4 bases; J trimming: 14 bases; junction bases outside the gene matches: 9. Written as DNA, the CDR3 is TGTGCCTGTGATCAACTGGGGGATACGGTGCCTCTCTTCTTT. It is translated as CACDQLGDTVPLFF.

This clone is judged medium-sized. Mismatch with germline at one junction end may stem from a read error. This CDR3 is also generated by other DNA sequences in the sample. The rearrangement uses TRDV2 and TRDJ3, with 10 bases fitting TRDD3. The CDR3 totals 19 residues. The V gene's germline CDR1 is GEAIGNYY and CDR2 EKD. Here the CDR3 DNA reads TGTGCCTGTGACTCCACTGGGGGATTCCGCTCCTGGGACACCCGACAGATGTTCTTC. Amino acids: CACDSTGGFRSWDTRQMFF.

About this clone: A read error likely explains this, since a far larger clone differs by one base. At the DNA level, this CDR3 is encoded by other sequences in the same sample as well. The CDR3 bases are TGTGCCTTTCAGAACACTGGGGTCCCCTTCTCCTGGGACACCCGACAGATGTTCTTC. It specifies CAFQNTGVPFSWDTRQMFF. V usage is TRDV3 and J usage is TRDJ3; 7 bases are shared with TRDD3. Germline lookup yields CDR1 TVYSNPD and CDR2 GDNSRS (reference sequence). The CDR3 is 19 amino acids.

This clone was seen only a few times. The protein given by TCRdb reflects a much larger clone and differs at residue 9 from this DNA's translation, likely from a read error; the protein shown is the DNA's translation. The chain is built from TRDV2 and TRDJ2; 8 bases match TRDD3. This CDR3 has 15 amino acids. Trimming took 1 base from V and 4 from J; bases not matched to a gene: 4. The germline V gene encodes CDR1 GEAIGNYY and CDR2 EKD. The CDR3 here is CACDTVGDATAQLFF. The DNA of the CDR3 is TGTGCCTGTGACACAGTGGGGGATGCGACAGCACAACTCTTCTTT.

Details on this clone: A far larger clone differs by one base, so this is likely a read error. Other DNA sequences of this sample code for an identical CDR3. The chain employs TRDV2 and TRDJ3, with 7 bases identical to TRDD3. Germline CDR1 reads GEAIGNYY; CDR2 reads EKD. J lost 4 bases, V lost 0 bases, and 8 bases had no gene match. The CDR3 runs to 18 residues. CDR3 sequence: CACDTVWGSSWDTRQMFF. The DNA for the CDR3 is TGTGCCTGTGACACCGTTTGGGGGAGCTCTTGGGACACCCGACAGATGTTTTTC.

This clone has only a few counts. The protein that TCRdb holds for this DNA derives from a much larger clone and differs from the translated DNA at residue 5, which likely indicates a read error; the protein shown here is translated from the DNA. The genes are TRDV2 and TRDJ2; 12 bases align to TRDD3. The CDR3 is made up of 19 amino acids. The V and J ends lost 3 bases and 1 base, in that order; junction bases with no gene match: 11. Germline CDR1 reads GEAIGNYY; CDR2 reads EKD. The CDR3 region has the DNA TGTGCCTGTGACGCGGTTACTGGGGGATACAGCGGTTTGACAGCACAACTCTTCTTT. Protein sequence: CACDAVTGGYSGLTAQLFF.

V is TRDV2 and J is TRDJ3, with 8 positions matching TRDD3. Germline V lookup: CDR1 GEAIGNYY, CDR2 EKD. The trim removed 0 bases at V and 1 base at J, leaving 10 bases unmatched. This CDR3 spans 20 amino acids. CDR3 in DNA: TGTGCCTGTGACACCGCGGGGATACACCCTTCTTCCTGGGACACCCGACAGATGTTTTTC. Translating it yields CACDTAGIHPSSWDTRQMFF.

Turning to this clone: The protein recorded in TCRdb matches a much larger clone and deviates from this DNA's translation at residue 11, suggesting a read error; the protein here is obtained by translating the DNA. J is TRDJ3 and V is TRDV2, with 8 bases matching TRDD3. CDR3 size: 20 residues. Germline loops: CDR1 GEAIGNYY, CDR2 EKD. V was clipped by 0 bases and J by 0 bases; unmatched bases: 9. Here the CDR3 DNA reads TGTGCCTGTGACACCGACTGGGGGTTTCCATGCTCCTGGGACACCCGACAGATGTTTTTC. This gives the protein CACDTDWGFPCSWDTRQMFF.

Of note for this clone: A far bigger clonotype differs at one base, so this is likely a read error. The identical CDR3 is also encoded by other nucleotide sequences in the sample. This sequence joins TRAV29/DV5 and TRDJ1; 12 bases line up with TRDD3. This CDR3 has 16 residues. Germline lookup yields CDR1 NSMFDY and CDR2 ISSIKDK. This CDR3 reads CAASEKLLGDTDKLIF. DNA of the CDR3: TGTGCAGCAAGCGAAAAACTACTGGGGGATACCGATAAGCTCATCTTT.

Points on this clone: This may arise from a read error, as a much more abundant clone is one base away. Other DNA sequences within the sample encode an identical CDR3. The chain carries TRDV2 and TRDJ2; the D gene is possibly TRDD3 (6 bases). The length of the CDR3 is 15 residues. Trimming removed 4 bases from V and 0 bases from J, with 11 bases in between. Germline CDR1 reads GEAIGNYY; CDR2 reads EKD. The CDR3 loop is CACDTGGALTAQLFF. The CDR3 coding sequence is TGTGCCTGTGATACCGGGGGAGCTTTGACAGCACAACTCTTCTTT.

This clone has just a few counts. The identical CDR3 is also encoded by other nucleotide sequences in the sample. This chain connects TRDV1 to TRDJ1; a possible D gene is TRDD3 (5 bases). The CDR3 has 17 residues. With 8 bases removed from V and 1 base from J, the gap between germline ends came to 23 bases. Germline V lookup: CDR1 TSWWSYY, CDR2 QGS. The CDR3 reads CALLKGKVPSRTDKLIF. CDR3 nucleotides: TGTGCTCTTTTGAAGGGGAAAGTTCCGTCACGCACCGATAAACTCATCTTT.

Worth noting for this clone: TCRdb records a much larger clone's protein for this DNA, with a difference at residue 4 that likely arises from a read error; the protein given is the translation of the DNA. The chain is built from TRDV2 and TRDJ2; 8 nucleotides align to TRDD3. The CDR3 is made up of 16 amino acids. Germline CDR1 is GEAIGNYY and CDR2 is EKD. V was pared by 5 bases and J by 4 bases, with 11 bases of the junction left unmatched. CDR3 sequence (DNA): TGTGCCTGTGGCACGGGAGGGATACGCGGGACAGCACAACTCTTCTTT. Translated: CACGTGGIRGTAQLFF.

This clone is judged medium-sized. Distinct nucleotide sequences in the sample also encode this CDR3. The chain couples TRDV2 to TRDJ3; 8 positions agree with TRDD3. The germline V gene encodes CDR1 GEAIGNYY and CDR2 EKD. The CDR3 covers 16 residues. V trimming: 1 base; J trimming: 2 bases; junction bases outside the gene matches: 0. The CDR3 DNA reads TGTGCCTGTGACACGGGGGATACCTGGGACACCCGACAGATGTTTTTC. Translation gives CACDTGDTWDTRQMFF.